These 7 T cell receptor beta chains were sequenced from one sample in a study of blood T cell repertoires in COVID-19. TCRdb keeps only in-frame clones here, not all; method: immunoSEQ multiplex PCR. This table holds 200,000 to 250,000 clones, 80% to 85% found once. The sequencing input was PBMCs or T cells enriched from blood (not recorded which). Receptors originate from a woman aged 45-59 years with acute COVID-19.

This chain's CDR3 is CASSQQPPGQVNQPQHF. CDR3 coding DNA: TGCGCCAGCAGCCAACAACCCCCCGGACAGGTCAATCAGCCCCAGCATTTT. The gene calls are TRBV4-1 and TRBJ1-5; 7 bases fit TRBD1. This CDR3 comprises 17 residues. Germline V gene data show CDR1 as MGHRA and CDR2 as YSYEKL. Losses at the gene ends were 2 bases for V and 3 bases for J; bases not matched to a gene: 10.

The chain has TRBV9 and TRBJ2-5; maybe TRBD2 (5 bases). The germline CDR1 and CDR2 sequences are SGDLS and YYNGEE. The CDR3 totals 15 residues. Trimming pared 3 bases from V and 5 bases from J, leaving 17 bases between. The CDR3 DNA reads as TGTGCCAGCAGCGGAAAGGGAGCAGAGGGCGAGACCCAGTACTTC. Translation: CASSGKGAEGETQYF.

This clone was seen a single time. In DNA, the CDR3 is TGTGCCAGCAGCTTAGTGGTGGGGGCAGGGCAGTACTTC. This sequence encodes CASSLVVGAGQYF. The rearrangement links TRBV7-9 to TRBJ2-7, with D perhaps matching TRBD1 (6 bases). CDR3 length: 13 residues. Trimming left V 1 base short and J 9 bases short, with 13 bases between. CDR1 is SEHNR, CDR2 FQNEAQ, per germline (reference sequence). Combining the CDR3 with reference TRBV7-9 and TRBJ2-7 gives the whole variable domain DTGVSQNPRHKITKRGQNVTFRCDPISEHNRLYWYRQTLGQGPEFLTYFQNEAQLEKSRLLSDRFSAERPKGSFSTLEIQRTEQGDSAMYLCASSLVVGAGQYFGPGTRLTVT.

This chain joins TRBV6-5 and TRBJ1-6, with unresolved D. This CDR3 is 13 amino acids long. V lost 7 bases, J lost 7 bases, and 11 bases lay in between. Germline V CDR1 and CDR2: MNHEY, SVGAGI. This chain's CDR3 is CASTRVLNSPLHF. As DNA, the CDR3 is TGTGCCAGCACCCGTGTACTCAATTCACCCCTCCACTTT.

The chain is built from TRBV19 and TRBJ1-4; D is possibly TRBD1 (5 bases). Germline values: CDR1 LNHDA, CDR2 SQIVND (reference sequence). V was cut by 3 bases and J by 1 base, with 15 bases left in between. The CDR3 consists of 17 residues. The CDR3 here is CASSIYFQGRTNEKLFF. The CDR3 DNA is TGTGCCAGTAGTATCTACTTTCAGGGAAGAACTAATGAAAAACTGTTTTTT. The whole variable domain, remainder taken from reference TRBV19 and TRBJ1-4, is DGGITQSPKYLFRKEGQNVTLSCEQNLNHDAMYWYRQDPGQGLRLIYYSQIVNDFQKGDIAEGYSVSREKKESFPLTVTSAQKNPTAFYLCASSIYFQGRTNEKLFFGSGTQLSVL.

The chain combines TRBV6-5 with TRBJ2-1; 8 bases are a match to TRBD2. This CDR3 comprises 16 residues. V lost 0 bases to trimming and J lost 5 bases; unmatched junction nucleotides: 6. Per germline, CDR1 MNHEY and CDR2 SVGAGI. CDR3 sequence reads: CASSYSQRESHNEQFF. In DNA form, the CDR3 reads TGTGCCAGCAGTTACTCTCAGCGGGAGTCCCACAATGAGCAGTTCTTC.

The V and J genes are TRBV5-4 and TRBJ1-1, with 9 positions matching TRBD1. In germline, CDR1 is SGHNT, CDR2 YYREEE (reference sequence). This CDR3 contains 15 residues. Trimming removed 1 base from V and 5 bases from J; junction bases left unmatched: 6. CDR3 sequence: CASSLTGGGGTEAFF. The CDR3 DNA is TGTGCCAGCAGCTTGACAGGGGGCGGAGGTACTGAAGCTTTCTTT.